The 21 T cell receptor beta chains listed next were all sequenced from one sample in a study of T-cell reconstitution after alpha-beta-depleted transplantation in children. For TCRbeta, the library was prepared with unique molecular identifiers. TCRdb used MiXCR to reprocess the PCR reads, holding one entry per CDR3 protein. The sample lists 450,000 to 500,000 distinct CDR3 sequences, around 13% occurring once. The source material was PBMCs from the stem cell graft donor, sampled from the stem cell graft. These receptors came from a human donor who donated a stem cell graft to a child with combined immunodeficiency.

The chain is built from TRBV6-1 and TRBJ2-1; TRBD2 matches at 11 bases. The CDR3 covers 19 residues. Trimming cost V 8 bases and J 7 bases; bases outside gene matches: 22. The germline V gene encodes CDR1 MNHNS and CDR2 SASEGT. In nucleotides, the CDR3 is TGTGCCAGCTGTTCGGAAGCCTATCTTAGCGGGGGGGCCGGGAATGAGCAGTTCTTC. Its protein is CASCSEAYLSGGAGNEQFF.

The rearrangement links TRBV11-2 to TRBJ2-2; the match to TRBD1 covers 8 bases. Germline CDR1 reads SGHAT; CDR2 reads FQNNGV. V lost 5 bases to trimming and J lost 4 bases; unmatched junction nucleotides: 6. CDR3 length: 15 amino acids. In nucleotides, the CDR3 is TGTGCCAGCAGCCAAATCAGGGGGCGCACCGGGGAGCTGTTTTTT. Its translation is CASSQIRGRTGELFF.

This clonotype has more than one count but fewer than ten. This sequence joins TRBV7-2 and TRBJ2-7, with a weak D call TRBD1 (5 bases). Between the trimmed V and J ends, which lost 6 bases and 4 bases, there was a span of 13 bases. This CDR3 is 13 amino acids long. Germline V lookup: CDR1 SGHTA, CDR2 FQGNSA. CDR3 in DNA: TGTGCCAGCAGTGTTAGGGGTGTATACGAGCAGTACTTC. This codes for CASSVRGVYEQYF.

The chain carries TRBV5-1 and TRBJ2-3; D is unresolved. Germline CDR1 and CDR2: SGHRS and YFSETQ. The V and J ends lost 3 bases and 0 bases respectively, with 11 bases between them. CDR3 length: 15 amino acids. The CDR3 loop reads CASSSDDPSTDTQYF. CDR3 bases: TGCGCCAGCAGCTCGGACGATCCTAGCACAGATACGCAGTATTTT.

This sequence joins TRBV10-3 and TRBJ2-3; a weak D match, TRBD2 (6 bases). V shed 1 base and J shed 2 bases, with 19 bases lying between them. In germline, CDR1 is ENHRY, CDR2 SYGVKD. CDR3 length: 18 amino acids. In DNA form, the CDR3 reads TGTGCCATCAGTGAGTACAAGGAGGGTCAGAAGTTCACAGATACGCAGTATTTT. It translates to CAISEYKEGQKFTDTQYF.

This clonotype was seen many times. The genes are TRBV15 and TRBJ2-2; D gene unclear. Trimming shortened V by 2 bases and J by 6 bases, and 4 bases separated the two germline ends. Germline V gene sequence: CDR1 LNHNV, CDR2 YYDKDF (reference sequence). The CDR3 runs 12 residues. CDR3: CATSRPPGELFF. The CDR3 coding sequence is TGTGCCACCAGCAGACCTCCCGGGGAGCTGTTTTTT. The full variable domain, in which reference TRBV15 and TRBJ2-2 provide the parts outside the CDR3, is DAMVIQNPRYQVTQFGKPVTLSCSQTLNHNVMYWYQQKSSQAPKLLFHYYDKDFNNEADTPDNFQSRRPNTSFCFLDIRSPGLGDTAMYLCATSRPPGELFFGEGSRLTVL.

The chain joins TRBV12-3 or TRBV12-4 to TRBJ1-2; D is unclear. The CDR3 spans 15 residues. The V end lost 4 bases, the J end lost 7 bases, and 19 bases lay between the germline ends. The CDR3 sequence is CASSSLGGNYFGYTF. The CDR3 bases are TGTGCCAGCAGTTCTCTGGGAGGCAACTACTTTGGCTACACCTTC.

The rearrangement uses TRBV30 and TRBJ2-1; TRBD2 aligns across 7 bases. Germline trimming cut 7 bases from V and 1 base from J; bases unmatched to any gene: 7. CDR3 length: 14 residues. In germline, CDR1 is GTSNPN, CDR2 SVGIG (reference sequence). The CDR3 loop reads CAFKRGASYNEQFF. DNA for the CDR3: TGTGCCTTCAAGCGGGGTGCTTCCTACAATGAGCAGTTCTTC.

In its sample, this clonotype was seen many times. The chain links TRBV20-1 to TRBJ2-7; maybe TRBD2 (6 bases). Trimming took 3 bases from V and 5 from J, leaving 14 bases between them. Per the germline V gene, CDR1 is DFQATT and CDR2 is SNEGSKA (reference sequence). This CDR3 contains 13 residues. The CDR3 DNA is TGCAGTGCTAGCCGGGACTTCTTGGACGAGCAGTACTTC. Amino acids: CSASRDFLDEQYF.

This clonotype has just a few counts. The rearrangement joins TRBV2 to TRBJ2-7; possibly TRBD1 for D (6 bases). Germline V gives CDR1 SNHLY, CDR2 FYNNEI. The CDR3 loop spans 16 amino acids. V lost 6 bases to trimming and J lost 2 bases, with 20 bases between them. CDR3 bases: TGTGCCAGCAGAGAGAAGACAGGCACCTCTCCCTACGAGCAGTACTTC. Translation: CASREKTGTSPYEQYF.

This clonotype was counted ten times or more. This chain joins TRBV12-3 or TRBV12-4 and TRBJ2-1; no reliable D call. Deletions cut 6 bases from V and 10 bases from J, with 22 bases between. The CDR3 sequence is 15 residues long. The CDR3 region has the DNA TGTGCCAGCAGGCCCGCGTCACTTACATTCGGCGAGCAGTTCTTC. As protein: CASRPASLTFGEQFF.

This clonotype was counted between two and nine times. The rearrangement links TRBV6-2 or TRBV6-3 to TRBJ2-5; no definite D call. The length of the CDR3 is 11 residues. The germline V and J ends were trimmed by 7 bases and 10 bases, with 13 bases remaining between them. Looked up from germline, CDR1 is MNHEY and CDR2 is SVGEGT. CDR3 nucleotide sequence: TGTGCCAGCAACGGGCCGCCTTTCCAGTACTTC. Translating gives CASNGPPFQYF.

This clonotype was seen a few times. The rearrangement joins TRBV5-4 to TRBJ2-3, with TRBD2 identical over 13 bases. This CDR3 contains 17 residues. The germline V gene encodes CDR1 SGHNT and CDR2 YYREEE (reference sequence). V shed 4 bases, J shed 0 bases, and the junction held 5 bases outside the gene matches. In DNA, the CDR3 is TGTGCCAGCAGCAGAGGACTAGCGGGAGCTAGCACAGATACGCAGTATTTT. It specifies CASSRGLAGASTDTQYF. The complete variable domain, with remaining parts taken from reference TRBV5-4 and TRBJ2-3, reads ETGVTQSPTHLIKTRGQQVTLRCSSQSGHNTVSWYQQALGQGPQFIFQYYREEENGRGNFPPRFSGLQFPNYSSELNVNALELDDSALYLCASSRGLAGASTDTQYFGPGTRLTVL.

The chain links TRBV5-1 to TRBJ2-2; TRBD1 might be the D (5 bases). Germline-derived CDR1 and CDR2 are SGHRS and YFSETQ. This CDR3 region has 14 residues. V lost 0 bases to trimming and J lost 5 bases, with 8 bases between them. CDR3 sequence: CASSLGGPTGELFF. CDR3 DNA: TGCGCCAGCAGCTTGGGGGGCCCGACCGGGGAGCTGTTTTTT.

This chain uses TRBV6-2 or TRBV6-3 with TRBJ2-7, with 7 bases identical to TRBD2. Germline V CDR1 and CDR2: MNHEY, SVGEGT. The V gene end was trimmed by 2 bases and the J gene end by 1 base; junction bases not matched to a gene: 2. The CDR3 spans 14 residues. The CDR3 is CASSYGGESYEQYF. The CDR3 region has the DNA TGTGCCAGCAGTTACGGGGGGGAGTCCTACGAGCAGTACTTC.

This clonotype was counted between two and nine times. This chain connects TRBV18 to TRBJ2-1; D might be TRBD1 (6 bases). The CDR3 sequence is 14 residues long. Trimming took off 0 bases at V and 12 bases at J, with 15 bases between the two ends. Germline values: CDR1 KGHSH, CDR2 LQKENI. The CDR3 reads CASSPPGGGRGQFF. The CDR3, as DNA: TGTGCCAGCTCACCACCTGGTGGGGGCCGGGGGCAGTTCTTC.

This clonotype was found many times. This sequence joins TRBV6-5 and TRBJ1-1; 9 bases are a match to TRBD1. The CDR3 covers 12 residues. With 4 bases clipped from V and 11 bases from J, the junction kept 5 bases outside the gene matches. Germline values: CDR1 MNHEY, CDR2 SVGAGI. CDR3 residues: CASSFTGGTAFF. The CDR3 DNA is TGTGCCAGCAGTTTTACAGGGGGCACTGCTTTCTTT.

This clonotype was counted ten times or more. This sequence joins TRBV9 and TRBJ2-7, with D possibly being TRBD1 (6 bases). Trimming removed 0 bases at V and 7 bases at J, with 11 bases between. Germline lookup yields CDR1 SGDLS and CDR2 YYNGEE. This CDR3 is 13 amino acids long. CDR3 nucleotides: TGTGCCAGCAGCGTAGCGGCAGGGGTTGAGCAGTACTTC. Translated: CASSVAAGVEQYF.

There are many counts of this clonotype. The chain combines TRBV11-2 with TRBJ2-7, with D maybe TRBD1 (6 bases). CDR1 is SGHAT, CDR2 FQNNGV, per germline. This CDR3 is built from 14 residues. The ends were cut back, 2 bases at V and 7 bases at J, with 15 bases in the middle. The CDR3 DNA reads TGTGCCAGCAGCTTATCGTCAGGGGCAGGGGAGCAGTACTTC. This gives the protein CASSLSSGAGEQYF.

The CDR3 coding sequence is TGTGCCAGCTCACCTAGGGGTGGGGGCGGCACTGAAGCTTTCTTT. Amino acid sequence: CASSPRGGGGTEAFF. The chain carries TRBV18 and TRBJ1-1; tentative D call: TRBD1 (6 bases). This CDR3 comprises 15 residues. Germline CDR1 reads KGHSH; CDR2 reads LQKENI. V was clipped by 3 bases and J by 4 bases, with 15 bases between them.

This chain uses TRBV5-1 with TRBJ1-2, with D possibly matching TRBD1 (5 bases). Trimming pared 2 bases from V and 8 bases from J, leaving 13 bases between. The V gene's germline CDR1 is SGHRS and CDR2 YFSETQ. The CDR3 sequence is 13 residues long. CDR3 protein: CASSFSGAVGYTF. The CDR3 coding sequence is TGCGCCAGCAGCTTTAGCGGGGCGGTAGGCTACACCTTC.